This TCR beta chain derives from a study of CD8+ T cells in alopecia areata (dated by TCRdb to 2017 to 2018). In terms of the full investigation: The treated patients took part in an open-label pilot trial in which moderate-to-severe alopecia areata was treated with oral tofacitinib at 5 to 10 mg twice daily. Patients stayed on tofacitinib for 6 to 18 months and then had 6 months of follow-up off drug so that delayed response and recurrence could be assessed. To study T cell clonal expansion in alopecia areata, the researchers applied high-throughput TCRbeta sequencing to both the C3H/HeJ mouse model and human patients. Scalp tissue and sorted CD4+ and CD8+ peripheral blood T cells from patchy and totalis/universalis alopecia areata patients and from healthy controls were covered by human TCRbeta sequencing. Tofacitinib-treated patients had biopsies at baseline and at 4 and 24 weeks of treatment, with a later scalp biopsy in several patients. Clonality in the scalp was compared among normal scalp (n=4), patchy alopecia areata scalp (n=8), and alopecia totalis/universalis scalp (n=8). The RNA source kit depended on sample type: the PAXgene miRNA kit for fixed scalp, the miRNeasy kit for PBMCs, and the RNeasy kit for mouse skin. Amplification of TCRbeta CDR3 regions was done by immunoSEQ multiplex PCR using 35 Vbeta forward primers and 13 Jbeta reverse primers.

Turning to this clone: It lacks a known antigen. Per-base quality was not reported, and no clone a single base away is much larger than it.

The meaning of the sample's time point label: baseline before oral tofacitinib. Peripheral blood and lesional scalp punch biopsies were obtained from patients with alopecia areata. After PBMCs were isolated by density centrifugation and stained for CD3, CD4 and CD8, a FACSAria was used to sort CD4+ and CD8+ T cells. The study at large found these results: Scalp TCR repertoire analysis is complicated because resident alphabeta T cells in normal human skin are also sequenced, whereas mouse skin is dominated by gammadelta T cells. Lesional scalp, especially in alopecia totalis/universalis, showed higher clonality and more expanded CD8+ clones than normal scalp, suggesting antigenic drive. Shared TCR sequences between patients were less evident than in mice, which may be partly attributable to HLA diversity in the patient population.

The CDR3, from cysteine to phenylalanine, totals 14 residues. The retained sequence is limited to the CDR3, 42 bases, with the frame set at the first base. According to the germline V gene (reference sequence), CDR1 reads MNHEY and CDR2 reads SMNVEV. V lost 3 bases and J lost 4 bases; the stretch between them is 10 bases long. Library preparation employed the immunoSEQ multiplex PCR assay. RNA was extracted from all samples and reverse transcribed into cDNA as template for TCR sequencing. SuperScript III was used for first-strand cDNA synthesis, primed with a 2:1 mix of oligo-dT and random hexamers. A synthetic immune receptor repertoire was used to measure amplification bias, and any remaining bias was corrected computationally. Per the source publication's procedure: Raw reads were preprocessed to remove errors, and CDR3 was defined by IMGT conventions from the conserved cysteine to phenylalanine. Clonality was computed by normalizing Shannon entropy by log2 of the number of productive unique TCRs and subtracting the result from 1. Whether scalp clones were CD4 or CD8 was inferred by matching scalp TCRbeta sequences against CD4 and CD8 repertoires sorted from blood. This is the immuneACCESS table as TCRdb keeps it, with only in-frame sequences that have V and J called. A part of the clones is gone; compared with another copy, unresolved V genes explain less than half, and the rest is unexplained. V, J and clone size are taken as reported in that table, and D and trimming were inferred from the DNA itself. For this sample there are more than 200,000 clones; roughly two thirds appear just once. The ten largest clonotypes hold approximately 1.2% of the sample.

The V and J segments used are TRBV27 and TRBJ1-3; TRBD1 is perhaps the D gene, given 5 matching bases. Sequenced material: CD4+ T cells sorted from blood, taken at week 0. The receptor comes from a human donor with alopecia areata. The sequenced DNA is TGTGCCAGCAGTTTCAGAGGGGCAGGAAACACCATATATTTT. Translated, it gives CASSFRGAGNTIYF.